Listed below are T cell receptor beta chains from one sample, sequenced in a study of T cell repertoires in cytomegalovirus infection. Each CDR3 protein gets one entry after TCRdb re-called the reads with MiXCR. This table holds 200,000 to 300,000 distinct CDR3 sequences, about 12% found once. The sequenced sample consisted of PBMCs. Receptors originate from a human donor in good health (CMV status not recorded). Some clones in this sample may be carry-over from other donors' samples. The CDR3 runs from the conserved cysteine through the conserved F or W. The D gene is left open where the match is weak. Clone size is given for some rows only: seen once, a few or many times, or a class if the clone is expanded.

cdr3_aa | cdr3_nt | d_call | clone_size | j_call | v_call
CASSFRAGGTETQYF | TGTGCCAGCAGTTTTCGAGCGGGAGGGACAGAGACCCAGTACTTC | TRBD2 | once | TRBJ2-5 | TRBV12-3/TRBV12-4
CASSMGQGISEAFF | TGTGCCAGCAGTATGGGACAGGGGATTAGTGAAGCTTTCTTT | TRBD1 | many | TRBJ1-1 | TRBV27
CASRGRDSNYGYTF | TGTGCCAGCAGAGGTAGGGACAGTAACTATGGCTACACCTTC | TRBD1 | many | TRBJ1-2 | TRBV7-2
CASAPTGSPTHEQYF | TGTGCCAGCGCACCGACAGGAAGCCCTACCCACGAGCAGTACTTC | . | many | TRBJ2-7 | TRBV6-2/TRBV6-3
CSVTSTDTQYF | TGCAGCGTTACTAGCACAGATACGCAGTATTTT | . | few | TRBJ2-3 | TRBV29-1
CSAGGVAGTGEKLFF | TGCAGCGCCGGAGGGGTAGCAGGGACGGGTGAAAAACTGTTTTTT | . | . | TRBJ1-4 | TRBV29-1
CATRQMGFYEQYF | TGTGCCACCAGACAGATGGGGTTCTACGAGCAGTACTTC | . | many | TRBJ2-7 | TRBV24-1
CASSLEQGDYEQYF | TGTGCCAGCAGCTTAGAACAGGGGGACTACGAGCAGTACTTC | TRBD1 | . | TRBJ2-7 | TRBV7-7
CASSLGTATDTQYF | TGTGCCAGTAGTTTGGGGACAGCCACAGATACGCAGTATTTT | TRBD1 | many | TRBJ2-3 | TRBV19
CASSTRAVYNEQFF | TGTGCCAGCAGTACTCGGGCCGTGTACAATGAGCAGTTCTTC | . | many | TRBJ2-1 | TRBV28
CASTLTIGGENTEAFF | TGTGCCAGCACCCTCACGATCGGGGGGGAGAACACTGAAGCTTTCTTT | . | many | TRBJ1-1 | TRBV7-2
CSSSYNTEAFF | TGTTCCAGCAGCTACAACACTGAAGCTTTCTTT | . | . | TRBJ1-1 | TRBV7-2
CSVYLAEGGGEKLFF | TGCAGCGTCTACCTCGCGGAGGGAGGGGGGGAAAAACTGTTTTTT | . | few | TRBJ1-4 | TRBV29-1
CASSLGGAGQFF | TGTGCCAGCAGCTTAGGGGGAGCGGGGCAGTTCTTC | . | many | TRBJ2-1 | TRBV7-2
CASSRGESSGANVLTF | TGTGCCAGCAGCCGCGGGGAGTCCTCTGGGGCCAACGTCCTGACTTTC | . | many | TRBJ2-6 | TRBV7-2
CASSPGTGHTNSPLHF | TGTGCCAGCAGTCCCGGGACAGGCCATACTAATTCACCCCTCCACTTT | TRBD1 | many | TRBJ1-6 | TRBV25-1
CASSFRTGTDQPQHF | TGTGCCAGCAGTTTTCGGACAGGAACGGATCAGCCCCAGCATTTT | TRBD1 | many | TRBJ1-5 | TRBV7-2
CASRSGQVGIEQFF | TGTGCCAGCAGGTCGGGACAGGTTGGGATTGAGCAGTTCTTC | TRBD1 | . | TRBJ2-1 | TRBV6-6
CATTGFNEQYF | TGTGCCACCACAGGGTTCAACGAGCAGTACTTC | . | . | TRBJ2-7 | TRBV6-2/TRBV6-3
CASSLTDGTDGYTF | TGTGCCAGCAGCTTGACCGACGGGACGGATGGCTACACCTTC | . | . | TRBJ1-2 | TRBV7-9
CASSSTRGINTGELFF | TGTGCCAGCAGTTCCACGAGAGGGATTAACACCGGGGAGCTGTTTTTT | . | few | TRBJ2-2 | TRBV6-2/TRBV6-3
CASSVDRMYGYTF | TGTGCCAGCAGTGTTGACAGAATGTATGGCTACACCTTC | . | many | TRBJ1-2 | TRBV12-3/TRBV12-4
CASSLQGQDGELFF | TGTGCCAGCAGCTTACAGGGGCAGGACGGGGAGCTGTTTTTT | . | many | TRBJ2-2 | TRBV7-2
CAIEGSGNTIYF | TGTGCCATCGAGGGTTCTGGAAACACCATATATTTT | . | many | TRBJ1-3 | TRBV28
CASTTTSGITDTQYF | TGTGCCAGCACAACGACTAGCGGAATCACAGATACGCAGTATTTT | TRBD2 | . | TRBJ2-3 | TRBV25-1
CASSLVGGDPAGELFF | TGCGCCAGCAGCTTGGTTGGGGGAGACCCCGCCGGGGAGCTGTTTTTT | . | . | TRBJ2-2 | TRBV5-1
CATSRGFDRGDYGYTF | TGTGCCACCAGCAGGGGATTTGACAGGGGGGACTATGGCTACACCTTC | TRBD1 | many | TRBJ1-2 | TRBV15
CASGNNEQFF | TGCGCCAGCGGAAACAATGAGCAGTTCTTC | . | . | TRBJ2-1 | TRBV5-1
CSVEGVVAGGYTF | TGCAGCGTCGAAGGCGTAGTGGCTGGGGGCTACACCTTC | . | few | TRBJ1-2 | TRBV29-1
CSARYGTGGSGANVLTF | TGCAGTGCTAGATACGGGACAGGGGGATCTGGGGCCAACGTCCTGACTTTC | TRBD1 | . | TRBJ2-6 | TRBV20-1
CASSLATTYNEQFF | TGTGCCAGCAGCTTAGCTACTACCTACAATGAGCAGTTCTTC | . | many | TRBJ2-1 | TRBV7-8
CASSEALRAETQYF | TGTGCCAGCAGTGAAGCGCTTCGTGCGGAGACCCAGTACTTC | . | . | TRBJ2-5 | TRBV2
CASTGTGNTIYF | TGTGCCAGCACGGGGACTGGAAACACCATATATTTT | . | . | TRBJ1-3 | TRBV6-1
CASSLPSGTTQYF | TGTGCCAGCAGCTTGCCTAGCGGGACTACGCAGTATTTT | TRBD2 | many | TRBJ2-3 | TRBV5-4
CASSWNRDGDTEAFF | TGTGCCAGCAGTTGGAACAGGGACGGGGACACTGAAGCTTTCTTT | . | many | TRBJ1-1 | TRBV6-5
CASSLLTEAFF | TGTGCCAGCAGCCTTCTCACTGAAGCTTTCTTT | . | many | TRBJ1-1 | TRBV6-2/TRBV6-3